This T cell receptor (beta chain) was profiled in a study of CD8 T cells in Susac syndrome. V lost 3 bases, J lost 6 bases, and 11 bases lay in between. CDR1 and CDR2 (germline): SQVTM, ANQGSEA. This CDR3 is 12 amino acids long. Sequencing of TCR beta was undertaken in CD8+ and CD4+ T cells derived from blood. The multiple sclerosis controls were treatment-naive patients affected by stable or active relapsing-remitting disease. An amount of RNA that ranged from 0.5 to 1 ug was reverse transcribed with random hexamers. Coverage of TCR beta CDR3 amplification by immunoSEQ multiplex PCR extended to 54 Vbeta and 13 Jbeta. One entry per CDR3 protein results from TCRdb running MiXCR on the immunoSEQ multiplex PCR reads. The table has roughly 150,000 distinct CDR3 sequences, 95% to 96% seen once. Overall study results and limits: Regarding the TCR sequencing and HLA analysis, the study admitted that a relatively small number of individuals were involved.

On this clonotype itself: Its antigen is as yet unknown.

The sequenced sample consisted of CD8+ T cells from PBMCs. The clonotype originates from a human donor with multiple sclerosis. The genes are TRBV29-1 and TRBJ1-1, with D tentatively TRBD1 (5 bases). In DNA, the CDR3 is TGCAGCGTTGAGGTCGGGACCCCTGAAGCTTTCTTT. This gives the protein CSVEVGTPEAFF. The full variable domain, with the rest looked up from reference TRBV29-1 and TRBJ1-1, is SAVISQKPSRDICQRGTSLTIQCQVDSQVTMMFWYRQQPGQSLTLIATANQGSEATYESGFVIDKFPISRPNLTFSTLTVSNMSPEDSSIYLCSVEVGTPEAFFGQGTRLTVV.